Listed below are T cell receptor beta chains from one sample, sequenced in a study of blood T cell repertoires in COVID-19. The data were produced by immunoSEQ multiplex PCR, yet TCRdb's version contains in-frame clones alone and is incomplete. Seen here are hundreds of thousands of clones, about 90% observed once, and the top ten hold about 6.3%. The sequencing sample was made of PBMCs or T cells enriched from blood (not recorded which). Every receptor here comes from a woman in her thirties with acute COVID-19. Each CDR3 is given with its conserved first and last residue.

J gene | V gene | CDR3 protein
TRBJ2-1 | TRBV18 | CASSPFERGGFNEQFF
TRBJ1-5 | TRBV6-2/TRBV6-3 | CASSYWRPTSNQPQHF
TRBJ2-7 | TRBV9 | CASSVTGTSGYEQYF
TRBJ2-1 | TRBV18 | CASSPLGTSGGAYGEQFF
TRBJ2-3 | TRBV11-1 | CASSFSPGPDTQYF
TRBJ2-2 | TRBV15 | CATSKVFSGKKNTGELFF
TRBJ2-3 | TRBV5-5 | CASSLYDRGPTDTQYF
TRBJ2-5 | TRBV9 | CASSAQGAGETQYF
TRBJ2-5 | TRBV28 | CASSFQVREFQETQYF
TRBJ2-1 | TRBV5-4 | CASSPQNTDEQFF
TRBJ2-7 | TRBV27 | CASSLPSGRGAPREQYF
TRBJ2-5 | TRBV11-2 | CASSITSGSFETQYF
TRBJ1-2 | TRBV7-9 | CASSHHDAGRANYGYTF
TRBJ1-6 | TRBV3-1/TRBV3-2 | CASSKGQGPNSPLHF
TRBJ1-1 | TRBV5-1 | CASSWDRAKDTEAFF
TRBJ1-2 | TRBV5-6 | CASSFRRTGAYKNYGYTF
TRBJ2-1 | TRBV10-3 | CAISGPGNEQFF
TRBJ2-7 | TRBV28 | CASSSYRHIRSYEQYF
TRBJ2-7 | TRBV7-9 | CASSPRDRLYEQYF
TRBJ1-1 | TRBV28 | CASSITGQGIFFF
TRBJ2-7 | TRBV6-5 | CASSKMAGGSDEQYF
TRBJ2-2 | TRBV5-6 | CASSTTSGSHTGELFF
TRBJ2-3 | TRBV5-1 | CASSLGQGMPRDTQYF
TRBJ2-5 | TRBV5-6 | CASSRGETQYF
TRBJ1-3 | TRBV11-2 | CASSLEMGQRLSGNTIYF
TRBJ1-1 | TRBV5-1 | CASSLSGQGLNTEAFF
TRBJ2-3 | TRBV5-6 | CASSSTSTDTQYF
TRBJ1-3 | TRBV5-1 | CASSLESFRGSGNTIYF
TRBJ2-7 | TRBV14 | CASSLNREYEQYF
TRBJ2-4 | TRBV27 | CASSLSRSGSSGGIYLAKNIQYF
TRBJ1-2 | TRBV5-6 | CASSLGPVNTGGYTF
TRBJ2-1 | TRBV7-9 | CASSNTRELAGGPRNEQFF
TRBJ2-7 | TRBV13 | CASSRDGTVSYEQYF
TRBJ1-6 | TRBV10-1 | CASSARENSPLHF
TRBJ2-7 | TRBV28 | CASSSETGSRDEQYF
TRBJ1-3 | TRBV28 | CASSVGQGAGNTIYF
TRBJ1-1 | TRBV7-9 | CASSLRGGTTATGGTEAFF
TRBJ1-2 | TRBV7-2 | CASSLKQGAVSNYGYTF
TRBJ2-3 | TRBV7-2 | CASSLVTSGGGTDTQYF
TRBJ1-1 | TRBV3-1/TRBV3-2 | CASRRTGRNTEAFF
TRBJ1-4 | TRBV10-3 | CAISETGGGATNEKLFF
TRBJ1-5 | TRBV7-6 | CASSPTGGGGNQPQHF
TRBJ2-2 | TRBV15 | CATSREGQGDTGELFF
TRBJ1-2 | TRBV6-5 | CASSPEETYLYGYTF
TRBJ1-2 | TRBV28 | CASIPTGGAINYGYTF
TRBJ2-1 | TRBV5-6 | CASSLFGGGAVDNEQFF